This entry concerns a single T cell receptor beta chain. What it binds is unknown. The sample is drawn from a study of cytomegalovirus exposure and HLA in healthy donors. The wider study: When over 300 donors were genotyped, over 80% of them were found to fall in the Caucasian-associated ancestry cluster. Overall study results and limits: Donors were assumed by presence/absence analyses to have roughly uniform sequencing depth.

PCR employed 60 Vbeta and 13 Jbeta primers. In the study's own analysis: There were tens of millions of unique TCR beta chains by a later count, and 8.5 million to 14 million of them were shared. Libraries were prepared by immunoSEQ multiplex PCR; TCRdb keeps only in-frame clonotypes and omits some of them. The DNA gave D and trimming, while V, J and clone size come from that table. This table holds 150,000 to 160,000 clones, 80% to 90% found once. The CDR3 spans 12 residues. J was trimmed by 7 bases and V by 6 bases; bases with no gene match: 5. Germline values: CDR1 MNHNY, CDR2 SVGAGI (reference sequence).

The rearrangement uses TRBV6-6 and TRBJ1-2, with TRBD1 identical over 7 bases. Sequencing was done on a sample of PBMCs. This receptor was taken from a woman under 30 in good health and CMV-seronegative. The CDR3 DNA reads TGTGCCAGCAGCAGAGGGGGCGGTGGCTACACCTTC. Amino acid sequence: CASSRGGGGYTF.